This T cell receptor (beta chain) is from a study of blood T cell repertoires in COVID-19 (dated by TCRdb to between 2020 and 2021). In terms of the full investigation: The collaborator samples originated in the United States, Italy and Spain and spanned the acute and convalescent phases of COVID-19. The material from the prospective study consisted of cDNA or gDNA derived from T cells, B-cell-depleted T cells, or PBMCs. Samples came from the ongoing ImmuneRACE study (first 160 participants) plus 1,254 subjects from 6 global collaborators. Sample metadata almost always included a de-identified subject ID, COVID-19 status, age in years and sex. The dataset comprised deeply sampled blood TCRbeta repertoires from subjects exposed to, actively infected with, or recovered from COVID-19. The repertoires were made available in a free public database intended to serve as a resource for research on the immune response to SARS-CoV-2. HLA class I and class II types, where available, came from metadata supplied by the sample provider rather than from assay-based typing. General conclusions and limits of the study: Clinical and demographic metadata were provided uncurated, with the amount varying by source and participant.

Trimming costs V 1 base and J 3 bases, and their ends lie 18 bases apart. The germline V gene (reference sequence) supplies CDR1 SEHNR and CDR2 FQNEAQ. Measured from the cysteine to the phenylalanine, the CDR3 is 17 residues long. Solely the CDR3 DNA is kept, with 51 bases framed from the first base. The immunoSEQ Assay, a bias-controlled multiplex PCR, was used to amplify TCRbeta CDR3 regions from genomic DNA. From the authors' description of their analysis: Within the assay, amplification of reference gene primers was used to estimate how many nucleated cells each sample contained. To quantify the absolute abundance of each unique TCRbeta CDR3 rearrangement, sequence reads were collapsed and filtered. Productive Simpson clonality was computed per sample as the square root of Simpson's diversity index over productive rearrangements. TCRdb holds this immuneACCESS table with in-frame rearrangements only. Some clones are missing; in checked studies, unresolved V genes explain under half, and the rest has no known cause. Clonal size and the V and J genes are those of that table, whereas D and trimming came from the DNA. The sample table holds about 670,000 clones, of which 75% to 90% were seen once. Of the sample, approximately 0.25% falls within the top ten clones.

This clone has a single count. It lacks a known antigen. Base-call qualities are not available, and no considerably larger clone is one nucleotide away. The collaborating institutions used their own protocols to collect whole blood in K2EDTA tubes. For TCRbeta analysis, collaborator samples were shipped as frozen whole blood, as isolated PBMCs, or as DNA extracted from either sample type. This sequence uses TRBV7-9 and TRBJ1-1, with TRBD1 perhaps the D gene, on 6 matching bases. Sequenced: peripheral blood. The clonotype was recovered from a woman between 18 and 29 years old with acute or convalescent COVID-19. The base sequence is TGTGCCAGCAGCTTAGGGTCGACAGGCCTGGGAGACACTGAAGCTTTCTTT. It translates as CASSLGSTGLGDTEAFF. This CDR3, with the reference TRBV7-9 and TRBJ1-1 proteins standing in past its ends, gives the full variable domain DTGVSQNPRHKITKRGQNVTFRCDPISEHNRLYWYRQTLGQGPEFLTYFQNEAQLEKSRLLSDRFSAERPKGSFSTLEIQRTEQGDSAMYLCASSLGSTGLGDTEAFFGQGTRLTVV.